These 28 T cell receptor beta chains were sequenced from one sample in a study of patients with pleural tuberculosis. TCRdb reanalysed the reads using MiXCR and keeps one entry per CDR3 protein. The table shows around 50,000 distinct CDR3 sequences, with 6% to 9.5% occurring only once. Every receptor here comes from a human donor with pleural tuberculosis.

This clonotype occurred many times. The chain combines TRBV29-1 with TRBJ2-5; D call uncertain. From germline, CDR1 is SQVTM and CDR2 ANQGSEA. This CDR3 is built from 12 residues. V was shortened by 3 bases and J by 2 bases, with 7 bases between the two germline ends. CDR3 sequence reads: CSVDSGQETQYF. CDR3 DNA sequence: TGCAGCGTTGATTCGGGTCAAGAGACCCAGTACTTC.

The rearrangement links TRBV29-1 to TRBJ1-2; 8 bases align to TRBD1. V was pared by 7 bases and J by 8 bases, with 12 bases of the junction left unmatched. The CDR3 contains 13 residues. In germline, CDR1 is SQVTM, CDR2 ANQGSEA. The CDR3 coding sequence is TGCAGCGACCAAGGACAGGGCAAGGGAGGCTACACCTTC. It translates to CSDQGQGKGGYTF.

This clonotype was detected many times. V is TRBV7-8 and J is TRBJ2-3; D uncertain. This CDR3 region has 12 residues. Germline CDR1 and CDR2: SGHVS and FQNEAQ. Trimming shortened V by 5 bases and J by 4 bases, and 7 bases separated the two germline ends. CDR3: CASSVGSDTQYF. CDR3 DNA: TGTGCCAGCAGCGTGGGGTCAGATACGCAGTATTTT.

This clonotype was seen ten or more times. The chain uses TRBV5-1 and TRBJ1-5; tentative D call: TRBD1 (5 bases). The germline V and J ends were trimmed by 4 bases and 2 bases, with 10 bases remaining between them. CDR3 length: 14 amino acids. In germline, CDR1 is SGHRS, CDR2 YFSETQ. The CDR3 nucleotides are TGCGCCAGCAGCCCGGGAGGGGGCAATCAGCCCCAGCATTTT. This encodes CASSPGGGNQPQHF.

The table lists this clonotype with a few counts. This sequence joins TRBV24-1 and TRBJ2-5; D uncertain. Deletions cut 0 bases from V and 4 bases from J, with 11 bases between. The CDR3 runs to 15 residues. The germline gives CDR1 KGHDR, CDR2 SFDVKD. CDR3 region: CATSDLNMAAETQYF. CDR3 in DNA: TGTGCCACCAGTGATTTGAATATGGCAGCAGAGACCCAGTACTTC.

This clonotype came up a few times. The CDR3 DNA follows: TGTGCCAGACAGAAGGCTAAGCCTGGGGATGAGCAGTTCTTC. Its translation: CARQKAKPGDEQFF. The rearrangement links TRBV19 to TRBJ2-1; D gene uncertain. V lost 9 bases, J lost 8 bases, and 20 bases lay in between. The germline CDR1 and CDR2 sequences are LNHDA and SQIVND (reference sequence). This CDR3 is 14 amino acids long.

This clonotype was detected many times. V usage is TRBV6-1 and J usage is TRBJ2-3; 8 bases are shared with TRBD1. CDR3 length: 13 residues. Germline-derived CDR1 and CDR2 are MNHNS and SASEGT. After removal of 4 bases from V and 3 bases from J, the junction contained 0 bases not matched to a gene. DNA of the CDR3: TGTGCCAGCAGTGGACAGGGGACAGATACGCAGTATTTT. Translation: CASSGQGTDTQYF.

A few counts support this clonotype. Just one base apart from a much larger clone, this may be a read error. V usage is TRBV2 and J usage is TRBJ2-5; D remains unclear. Germline values: CDR1 SNHLY, CDR2 FYNNEI. Trimming stripped 4 bases from V and 2 bases from J, with 11 bases between. This CDR3 region has 14 residues. The CDR3, as DNA: TGTGCCAGCAGTGTTTCTATGGTACAAGAGACCCAGTACTTC. Its translation: CASSVSMVQETQYF.

The rearrangement uses TRBV19 and TRBJ2-1; D is possibly TRBD1 or TRBD2 (5 bases each). V was clipped by 3 bases and J by 9 bases, with 18 bases between them. The CDR3 spans 15 residues. CDR1 is LNHDA, CDR2 SQIVND, per germline (reference sequence). CDR3 in DNA: TGTGCCAGTAGTATTCCGGGGCCAAGTAGGGGTGAGCAGTTCTTC. Its translation: CASSIPGPSRGEQFF.

The chain recombines TRBV29-1 with TRBJ2-5; D remains unclear. Germline V gene lookup returns CDR1 SQVTM and CDR2 ANQGSEA. This CDR3 spans 14 amino acids. V was pared by 1 base and J by 2 bases, with 11 bases between. CDR3 coding DNA: TGCAGCGTTGAAGTTGGAGACCAACAAGAGACCCAGTACTTC. It is translated as CSVEVGDQQETQYF. The whole variable domain, filled in from reference TRBV29-1 and TRBJ2-5, reads SAVISQKPSRDICQRGTSLTIQCQVDSQVTMMFWYRQQPGQSLTLIATANQGSEATYESGFVIDKFPISRPNLTFSTLTVSNMSPEDSSIYLCSVEVGDQQETQYFGPGTRLLVL.

This chain uses TRBV29-1 with TRBJ2-1, with TRBD2 matching over 11 bases. The CDR3 is made up of 17 amino acids. Germline V lookup: CDR1 SQVTM, CDR2 ANQGSEA. V lost 3 bases, J lost 1 base, and 8 bases stayed unmatched. The CDR3 DNA is TGCAGCGTTGAGACTAGCGGGAAAAGAGGTTCCTACAATGAGCAGTTCTTC. Amino acids: CSVETSGKRGSYNEQFF.

The gene calls are TRBV29-1 and TRBJ2-5, with a possible D match to TRBD2 (5 bases). V was trimmed by 2 bases and J by 5 bases, leaving 9 bases between them. From germline, CDR1 is SQVTM and CDR2 ANQGSEA. This CDR3 region has 12 residues. CDR3 in DNA: TGCAGCGTTGAAAGGACTTCTGAGACCCAGTACTTC. Amino acids: CSVERTSETQYF.

This clonotype was picked up many times. The chain has TRBV25-1 and TRBJ2-1; 7 nucleotides line up with TRBD1. The CDR3 is 16 amino acids. CDR1 MGHDK and CDR2 SYGVNS come from the germline V gene. The junction had 8 bases not matched to a gene; V was cut back by 2 bases and J by 4 bases. CDR3 protein: CASSEPGTADYNEQFF. DNA of the CDR3: TGTGCCAGCAGTGAACCCGGGACAGCGGATTACAATGAGCAGTTCTTC.

In its sample, this clonotype was seen many times. V is TRBV19 and J is TRBJ2-7, with D possibly being TRBD2 (6 bases). The length of the CDR3 is 15 residues. Trimming cost V 1 base and J 0 bases, with 10 bases left between them. Looked up from germline, CDR1 is LNHDA and CDR2 is SQIVND (reference sequence). CDR3 protein: CASSIVAGSSYEQYF. In DNA form, the CDR3 reads TGTGCCAGTAGTATAGTAGCCGGGAGCTCCTACGAGCAGTACTTC.

This clonotype has ten or more counts. The CDR3 spells CASIAGTEAFF. In nucleotides, the CDR3 is TGTGCCAGCATAGCGGGCACTGAAGCTTTCTTT. The V call is TRBV6-1, the J call TRBJ1-1, with D uncertain. Germline-derived CDR1 and CDR2 are MNHNS and SASEGT. Trimming stripped 7 bases from V and 4 bases from J, with 7 bases between. CDR3 size: 11 residues.

This clonotype was found many times. The V call is TRBV5-2, the J call TRBJ1-2; the table's D gene call, TRBD1, was not cross checked with the DNA. TRBV5-2 is classified as a pseudogene. The CDR3 extends over 15 amino acids. The CDR3 is CATKRPGQGNYGYTF. As DNA, the CDR3 is TGTGCCACCAAAAGACCGGGACAGGGGAACTATGGCTACACCTTC.

Comments on this clonotype: This may be a read error: a much more frequent sequence differs by one nucleotide. V usage is TRBV28 and J usage is TRBJ1-1; the D is unclear. CDR3 length: 12 residues. Germline loops: CDR1 MDHEN, CDR2 SYDVKM. In DNA, the CDR3 is TGTGCCGGCAGTCCCACCGCGGGGTTAGTGATCTTT. This translates into CAGSPTAGLVIF.

This clonotype was detected many times. The chain has TRBV11-2 and TRBJ2-7; D gene uncertain. CDR3 length: 13 amino acids. Germline V gene data show CDR1 as SGHAT and CDR2 as FQNNGV. V was trimmed by 5 bases and J by 2 bases, leaving 10 bases between them. The CDR3 DNA reads TGTGCCAGCAGCCCAGGAGAAACCTACGAGCAGTACTTC. Its protein product is CASSPGETYEQYF.

Ten or more counts support this clonotype. V and J are TRBV19 and TRBJ1-2; no clear D. The germline CDR1 and CDR2 sequences are LNHDA and SQIVND (reference sequence). Trimming removed 4 bases from V and 4 bases from J, with 10 bases in between. CDR3 length equals 13 residues. The CDR3 is CASSTAQVYGYTF. Here the CDR3 DNA reads TGTGCCAGTAGTACAGCACAAGTCTATGGCTACACCTTC.

This clonotype showed up many times. The chain couples TRBV11-1 to TRBJ2-1; possible D gene TRBD2, 5 bases. Germline CDR1 reads SGHAT; CDR2 reads FQDESV (reference sequence). Trimming took off 1 base at V and 7 bases at J, with 11 bases between the two ends. The CDR3 runs 14 residues. DNA for the CDR3: TGTGCCAGCAGCTTAGGAGGGTCCGTGAATGAGCAGTTCTTC. Translating gives CASSLGGSVNEQFF.

A few counts support this clonotype. The chain couples TRBV12-3 or TRBV12-4 to TRBJ2-3, with D possibly matching TRBD1 (6 bases). V lost 5 bases and J 6 bases, leaving 15 bases between the germline ends. The CDR3 extends over 14 amino acids. The DNA of the CDR3 is TGTGCCAGCAGTGTTAATTTGGGGGCGGATACGCAGTATTTT. This codes for CASSVNLGADTQYF.

Many counts were recorded for this clonotype. V and J are TRBV27 and TRBJ1-2, with a possible D match to TRBD1 (5 bases). The length of the CDR3 is 14 residues. V shed 5 bases and J shed 1 base, with 11 bases lying between them. Per the germline V gene, CDR1 is MNHEY and CDR2 is SMNVEV (reference sequence). CDR3 bases: TGTGCCAGCAGTCGCCGACAGTATAACTATGGCTACACCTTC. This gives the protein CASSRRQYNYGYTF.

This clonotype turned up a few times. The chain joins TRBV5-1 to TRBJ2-7, with 10 bases matching TRBD1. Germline CDR1 SGHRS, CDR2 YFSETQ. The CDR3 totals 13 residues. V trimming: 8 bases; J trimming: 4 bases; junction bases outside the gene matches: 6. In nucleotides, the CDR3 is TGCGCCAGACCCGGACAGGGGGGATACGAGCAGTACGTC. Protein: CARPGQGGYEQYV.

This clonotype was detected ten times or more. This rearrangement joins TRBV4-1 to TRBJ2-1, with 11 bases that match TRBD2. This CDR3 comprises 16 residues. Germline V gene lookup returns CDR1 MGHRA and CDR2 YSYEKL. The junction had 7 bases not matched to a gene; V was cut back by 0 bases and J by 9 bases. The CDR3 DNA follows: TGCGCCAGCAGCCAAGATAGACTAGCGGGATTGAGTGAGCAGTTCTTC. Its protein is CASSQDRLAGLSEQFF.

The genes are TRBV20-1 and TRBJ2-7, with a tentative D call TRBD1 (5 bases). CDR1 and CDR2 from the germline V gene are DFQATT and SNEGSKA (reference sequence). The V gene lost 0 bases and the J gene lost 0 bases, with 12 bases spanning the gap. The CDR3 spans 15 residues. The DNA of the CDR3 is TGCAGTGCTAGAGATCGCAGGGCCCGCTCCTACGAGCAGTACGTC. Amino acids: CSARDRRARSYEQYV.

This clonotype has at least ten counts. V is TRBV6-1 and J is TRBJ2-1; D may be TRBD2 (6 bases). The CDR3 has 15 amino acids. CDR1 and CDR2 (germline): MNHNS, SASEGT. Trimming left V 3 bases short and J 6 bases short, with 15 bases between. The CDR3 DNA is TGTGCCAGCAGTGAGTACGGGAGTCGGCCCAATGAGCAGTTCTTC. Translated: CASSEYGSRPNEQFF.

This clonotype has a count of ten or more. The CDR3 DNA reads as TGCAGCGTGACGTCGGGGGTATCGAACACTGAAGCTTTCTTT. It is translated as CSVTSGVSNTEAFF. This chain connects TRBV29-1 to TRBJ1-1, with TRBD1 as a possible D gene (5 bases). Trimming stripped 6 bases from V and 1 base from J, with 15 bases between. This CDR3 spans 14 amino acids. The V gene's germline CDR1 is SQVTM and CDR2 ANQGSEA. The full variable domain, with the rest looked up from reference TRBV29-1 and TRBJ1-1, is SAVISQKPSRDICQRGTSLTIQCQVDSQVTMMFWYRQQPGQSLTLIATANQGSEATYESGFVIDKFPISRPNLTFSTLTVSNMSPEDSSIYLCSVTSGVSNTEAFFGQGTRLTVV.

This clonotype was seen repeatedly, ten times or more. The V and J genes are TRBV18 and TRBJ2-7; TRBD1 aligns across 7 bases. CDR1 is KGHSH and CDR2 is LQKENI in the germline V gene. Unmatched junction bases numbered 4, after V lost 3 bases and J lost 2 bases. The CDR3 totals 14 residues. The CDR3 coding sequence is TGTGCCAGCTCACCTCGACAGGGAACCTACGAGCAGTACTTC. Its protein is CASSPRQGTYEQYF. Complete variable domain (other parts from reference TRBV18 and TRBJ2-7): NAGVMQNPRHLVRRRGQEARLRCSPMKGHSHVYWYRQLPEEGLKFMVYLQKENIIDESGMPKERFSAEFPKEGPSILRIQQVVRGDSAAYFCASSPRQGTYEQYFGPGTRLTVT.